What follows are 25 T cell receptor beta chains derived from one specimen sequenced in a study of T-cell reconstitution after alpha-beta-depleted transplantation in children. Preparing the TCRbeta library involved the use of unique molecular identifiers. Via MiXCR, TCRdb re-called the PCR reads, giving one row per CDR3 protein. The sample contains around 400,000 distinct CDR3 sequences, around 9.9% of which appear only once. This specimen consisted of PBMCs from the stem cell graft donor, obtained from the stem cell graft. All receptors come from a human donor who donated a stem cell graft to a child with acute myeloid leukemia.

The count of this clonotype is one. V is TRBV21-1 and J is TRBJ1-5; TRBD1 is taken as the D call from the table, unchecked against the DNA. TRBV21-1 is marked as a pseudogene. This CDR3 is 14 amino acids long. CDR3 sequence: CASSIRQGVQPQHF. CDR3 in DNA: TGTGCCAGCAGCATAAGACAGGGAGTTCAGCCCCAGCATTTT.

The rearrangement links TRBV7-9 to TRBJ2-2; 8 bases are shared with TRBD2. Per the germline V gene, CDR1 is SEHNR and CDR2 is FQNEAQ (reference sequence). The CDR3 consists of 15 residues. The junction had 6 bases not matched to a gene; V was cut back by 2 bases and J by 7 bases. The CDR3 spells CASSLSSGMFGELFF. The CDR3 DNA reads TGTGCCAGCAGCTTAAGTAGCGGGATGTTCGGGGAGCTGTTTTTT. The full variable domain, in which reference TRBV7-9 and TRBJ2-2 provide the parts outside the CDR3, is DTGVSQNPRHKITKRGQNVTFRCDPISEHNRLYWYRQTLGQGPEFLTYFQNEAQLEKSRLLSDRFSAERPKGSFSTLEIQRTEQGDSAMYLCASSLSSGMFGELFFGEGSRLTVL.

This clonotype was observed many times. The rearrangement joins TRBV4-2 to TRBJ2-7; D gene uncertain. Germline-derived CDR1 and CDR2 are LGHNA and YNFKEQ. V gave up 4 bases and J gave up 7 bases, with 8 bases separating them. The CDR3 is made up of 11 amino acids. As DNA, the CDR3 is TGTGCCAGCAGCCGAGGTGGTGAGCAGTACTTC. It yields the protein CASSRGGEQYF.

The chain is built from TRBV5-1 and TRBJ2-2, with D perhaps matching TRBD1 (5 bases). Germline V CDR1 and CDR2: SGHRS, YFSETQ. This CDR3 spans 12 amino acids. Trimming took 3 bases from V and 14 from J, leaving 14 bases between them. In DNA, the CDR3 is TGCGCCAGCAGCTACGACAGAACGCCCCTGTTTTTT. As protein: CASSYDRTPLFF.

This chain's CDR3 is CASQDLSNTGELFF. The DNA of the CDR3 is TGTGCCAGCCAGGACCTCTCCAATACCGGGGAGCTGTTTTTT. V is TRBV2 and J is TRBJ2-2; D gene ambiguous. This CDR3 is 14 amino acids long. V lost 8 bases and J 5 bases, leaving 15 bases between the germline ends. Germline CDR1 is SNHLY and CDR2 is FYNNEI.

V and J are TRBV20-1 and TRBJ1-1, with D possibly TRBD1 on 5 matching bases. V shed 4 bases and J shed 1 base, with 19 bases lying between them. The CDR3 runs 16 residues. Germline lookup yields CDR1 DFQATT and CDR2 SNEGSKA (reference sequence). Here the CDR3 reads CSAIPLGTARNTEAFF. The CDR3 DNA sequence: TGCAGTGCTATCCCTCTCGGGACGGCGAGGAACACTGAAGCTTTCTTT.

Ten or more counts support this clonotype. This chain links TRBV29-1 with TRBJ2-3, with D possibly called TRBD1 or TRBD2 (6 bases each). The CDR3 runs 14 residues. Looked up from germline, CDR1 is SQVTM and CDR2 is ANQGSEA. V was shortened by 3 bases and J by 4 bases, with 14 bases between the two germline ends. The CDR3 region is CSVEGWGAADTQYF. In nucleotides, the CDR3 is TGCAGCGTTGAGGGGTGGGGGGCCGCAGATACGCAGTATTTT.

This clonotype was seen only a few times. The chain uses TRBV25-1 and TRBJ2-5; 10 bases agree with TRBD1. Trimming at V came to 2 bases and at J to 2 bases, leaving 5 bases not matched to a gene. The CDR3 has 16 residues. Germline values: CDR1 MGHDK, CDR2 SYGVNS. CDR3 nucleotide sequence: TGTGCCAGCAGTGAAGCTCTGGACAGGGGGCAAGAGACCCAGTACTTC. Translation: CASSEALDRGQETQYF.

This clonotype appeared many times. Here the CDR3 DNA reads TGCAGTGCTAGACAGGCTGAAGCTTTCTTT. Translation gives CSARQAEAFF. This chain links TRBV20-1 with TRBJ1-1; D is ambiguous. CDR1 is DFQATT and CDR2 is SNEGSKA in the germline V gene (reference sequence). The length of the CDR3 is 10 residues. V lost 2 bases, J lost 6 bases, and 4 bases lay in between.

The chain links TRBV20-1 to TRBJ2-7, with TRBD2 matching over 7 bases. Looked up from germline, CDR1 is DFQATT and CDR2 is SNEGSKA (reference sequence). CDR3 length: 14 residues. CDR3 residues: CSAGGASGTYEQYF. DNA for the CDR3: TGCAGCGCGGGCGGGGCTAGCGGAACCTACGAGCAGTACTTC.

The rearrangement uses TRBV4-1 and TRBJ2-2, with D maybe TRBD2 (6 bases). Deletions cut 8 bases from V and 5 bases from J, with 9 bases between. Germline CDR1 is MGHRA and CDR2 is YSYEKL. The CDR3 covers 12 residues. This CDR3 reads CASGGKTGELFF. DNA for the CDR3: TGCGCCAGCGGGGGGAAGACCGGGGAGCTGTTTTTT.

This clonotype has only a few counts. The gene calls are TRBV25-1 and TRBJ2-2; possibly TRBD2 for D (5 bases). CDR3 length: 15 amino acids. Germline CDR1 MGHDK, CDR2 SYGVNS. The ends were cut back, 1 base at V and 4 bases at J, with 10 bases in the middle. The CDR3 is CASSEWVGSTGELFF. DNA of the CDR3: TGTGCCAGCAGTGAATGGGTTGGGAGCACCGGGGAGCTGTTTTTT.

This clonotype has a count of ten or more. The V call is TRBV5-8, the J call TRBJ2-1, with 7 positions matching TRBD2. The length of the CDR3 is 15 residues. Germline V CDR1 and CDR2: SGHTS, YDEGEE. With 0 bases clipped from V and 4 bases from J, the junction kept 4 bases outside the gene matches. CDR3 residues: CASSLGLAAYNEQFF. The DNA for the CDR3 is TGTGCCAGCAGCTTGGGGCTAGCGGCGTACAATGAGCAGTTCTTC.

The rearrangement links TRBV3-1 to TRBJ2-7, with 9 positions matching TRBD1. Germline V gene data show CDR1 as LGHDT and CDR2 as YNNKEL (reference sequence). Trimming took 10 bases from V and 7 from J; bases not matched to a gene: 14. The CDR3 is made up of 14 amino acids. The CDR3 DNA reads TGTGCCAACATGGACAGGGGCCACCTTTGGGAGCAGTACGTC. Protein product: CANMDRGHLWEQYV.

The V call is TRBV20-1, the J call TRBJ2-1, with a weak D call TRBD2 (6 bases). Germline V lookup: CDR1 DFQATT, CDR2 SNEGSKA (reference sequence). CDR3 size: 14 residues. Trimming shortened V by 0 bases and J by 4 bases, and 10 bases separated the two germline ends. The CDR3 region has the DNA TGCAGTGCTAGAGATTTTAGCGGATACAATGAGCAGTTCTTC. Translated, it gives CSARDFSGYNEQFF.

This chain uses TRBV5-5 with TRBJ2-2; the D gene is possibly TRBD2 (6 bases). The CDR3 runs 17 residues. Germline loops: CDR1 SGHKS, CDR2 YYEKEE (reference sequence). V dropped 0 bases and J dropped 5 bases, with 17 bases sitting between them. CDR3 region: CASSLEVALAVTGELFF. In nucleotides, the CDR3 is TGTGCCAGCAGCTTGGAAGTCGCACTAGCAGTGACCGGGGAGCTGTTTTTT.

The chain links TRBV7-8 to TRBJ2-1, with D hard to call. The V and J ends lost 3 bases and 5 bases respectively, with 11 bases between them. In germline, CDR1 is SGHVS, CDR2 FQNEAQ. The CDR3 length is 14 residues. CDR3 amino acids: CASSFLDGDNEQFF. CDR3 bases: TGTGCCAGCAGCTTTCTCGACGGTGACAATGAGCAGTTCTTC.

The rearrangement joins TRBV20-1 to TRBJ2-1; a weak D match, TRBD1 (6 bases). Trimming took off 3 bases at V and 7 bases at J, with 22 bases between the two ends. The CDR3 consists of 16 residues. Germline CDR1 DFQATT, CDR2 SNEGSKA (reference sequence). CDR3 nucleotides: TGCAGTGCTAGTTATCTCTCGGACAGTTTGGAGAATGAGCAGTTCTTC. It encodes CSASYLSDSLENEQFF.

The sample holds a few counts of this clonotype. The chain has TRBV12-3 or TRBV12-4 and TRBJ2-2, with D perhaps matching TRBD1 or TRBD2 (5 bases each). V dropped 7 bases and J dropped 4 bases, with 10 bases sitting between them. The length of the CDR3 is 13 residues. Written as DNA, the CDR3 is TGTGCCAGCAACCCGGGACCCACCGGGGAGCTGTTTTTT. Amino acids: CASNPGPTGELFF.

The V gene is TRBV5-1, the J gene TRBJ2-1; 8 nucleotides agree with TRBD2. The CDR3 extends over 14 amino acids. The germline gives CDR1 SGHRS, CDR2 YFSETQ. J gave up 6 bases and V 5 bases, and 7 bases lay outside the gene matches. The CDR3 region is CASRTTSGLNEQFF. DNA for the CDR3: TGCGCCAGCAGAACTACTAGCGGCCTCAATGAGCAGTTCTTC.

The chain combines TRBV6-1 with TRBJ1-2; 7 bases align to TRBD1. This CDR3 is 13 amino acids long. Germline V lookup: CDR1 MNHNS, CDR2 SASEGT. V dropped 0 bases and J dropped 9; count of bases not matched to a gene: 4. The CDR3 loop is CASSEAGRGSYTF. The CDR3 bases are TGTGCCAGCAGTGAAGCAGGCAGGGGGAGCTACACCTTC.

This clonotype has just a few counts. This chain uses TRBV20-1 with TRBJ2-1; 7 bases align to TRBD2. Germline V lookup: CDR1 DFQATT, CDR2 SNEGSKA (reference sequence). Losses at the gene ends were 5 bases for V and 3 bases for J; bases not matched to a gene: 7. The length of the CDR3 is 14 residues. In DNA, the CDR3 is TGCAGTGCTCGAACTAGCGACTACTACAATGAGCAGTTCTTC. Translation gives CSARTSDYYNEQFF.

V gene TRBV4-2 combines with J gene TRBJ2-5, with 9 bases that match TRBD1. Germline CDR1 reads LGHNA; CDR2 reads YNFKEQ. This CDR3 has 15 amino acids. V shed 3 bases, J shed 4 bases, and the junction held 6 bases outside the gene matches. CDR3 protein: CASSQLRDRVETQYF. The CDR3 coding sequence is TGTGCCAGCAGCCAGCTCCGGGACAGGGTAGAGACCCAGTACTTC.

This clonotype has more than one count but fewer than ten. This chain connects TRBV25-1 to TRBJ1-1; D might be TRBD1 (5 bases). The V gene's germline CDR1 is MGHDK and CDR2 SYGVNS. The V end was cut by 7 bases, the J end by 1 base, with 13 bases between. The CDR3 has 14 residues. CDR3 coding DNA: TGTGCCAGCAAGCCGGGGGACTGGAACACTGAAGCTTTCTTT. It codes for CASKPGDWNTEAFF.

The gene calls are TRBV9 and TRBJ2-2; 7 bases line up with TRBD2. The CDR3 covers 17 residues. J lost 5 bases, V lost 0 bases, and 10 bases had no gene match. Germline assignment: CDR1 SGDLS and CDR2 YYNGEE. The CDR3 sequence: CASSVGGGAGVTGELFF. The CDR3 DNA reads as TGTGCCAGCAGCGTAGGAGGTGGCGCGGGAGTAACCGGGGAGCTGTTTTTT.